This is a list of T cell receptor beta chains from one sample in a study of radiotherapy plus CTLA-4 blockade in lung cancer. TCRdb's table, derived via immunoSEQ multiplex PCR, lists solely in-frame clones and lacks some. The sample shows around 55,000 clones, around four fifths of them seen only once. The sequencing used peripheral blood, collected from a patient treated with radiotherapy plus ipilimumab. Source of these receptors: a human donor with non-small cell lung cancer whose response to radiotherapy plus ipilimumab could not be evaluated. The CDR3 runs from the conserved cysteine through the conserved F or W. The D gene is left open where the match is weak. Some rows have no size entry. The others give once, few or many, or a class for an expanded clone.

clone_size j_call v_call d_call cdr3_nt cdr3_aa
few TRBJ2-2 TRBV6-5 TRBD1 TGTGCCAGCAGGTGGGACAGGATCACCGGGGAGCTGTTTTTT CASRWDRITGELFF
- TRBJ2-5 TRBV15 TRBD1 TGTGCCACCAGCTCCGAACAGGGGTTCCAAGAGACCCAGTACTTC CATSSEQGFQETQYF
- TRBJ1-1 TRBV12-5 - TGTGCTAGCTCGGGGGGGGCGCTGGCTTCAAACACTGAAGCTTTCTTT CASSGGALASNTEAFF
- TRBJ1-1 TRBV4-3 - TGCGCCAGCAGCCTCACCCGGGACACTGAAGCTTTCTTT CASSLTRDTEAFF
- TRBJ2-5 TRBV7-9 TRBD2 TGTGCCAGCAGCCAGATCCTAGCGGGAGGGCCCGGGACCCAGTACTTC CASSQILAGGPGTQYF
once TRBJ2-1 TRBV7-2 - TGTGCCAGCAGCCTCGGGACTTCCCTAAGTATTGAGCAGTTCTTC CASSLGTSLSIEQFF
- TRBJ2-5 TRBV7-2 - TGTGCCAGCAGCCGAAGCGCCACGCAGACCCAGTACTTC CASSRSATQTQYF
- TRBJ2-1 TRBV7-2 - TGTGCCAGCAGCTCGAGGCGGGGGCGCATCGGTGAGCAGTTCTTC CASSSRRGRIGEQFF
- TRBJ1-2 TRBV7-2 - TGTGCCAGCAGCTTAGACCGTAACGAGGGCTACACCTTC CASSLDRNEGYTF
- TRBJ2-3 TRBV29-1 TRBD1 TGCAGCGTACTAGGTAGTTCAGGGGGTTCGACAGATACGCAGTATTTT CSVLGSSGGSTDTQYF
- TRBJ1-5 TRBV19 - TGTGCCAGTAGCTCGGGACACCCTAGCAATCAGCCCCAGCATTTT CASSSGHPSNQPQHF
- TRBJ2-5 TRBV11-3 - TGTGCCAGCGCTCCCGGCGGGGCCCAAGAGACCCAGTACTTC CASAPGGAQETQYF
- TRBJ1-2 TRBV15 - TGTGCCACCAGCAGTCGGACGGGAACTAACTATGGCTACACCTTC CATSSRTGTNYGYTF
- TRBJ2-3 TRBV7-2 - TGTGCCAGCAGCTTTGTAGCGGCTAGGGAAGATACGCAGTATTTT CASSFVAAREDTQYF
- TRBJ2-2 TRBV19 - TGTGCCAGTAGAACCCAGGGTCCCACCGGGGAGCTGTTTTTT CASRTQGPTGELFF
- TRBJ2-2 TRBV9 - TGTGCCAGCAGCGTAGGTCCTGGACTACCCGGGGAGCTGTTTTTT CASSVGPGLPGELFF
- TRBJ2-7 TRBV5-6 TRBD2 TGTGCCAGCAGCTTATCACGGGGGGGCGAGCAGTACTTC CASSLSRGGEQYF
- TRBJ2-7 TRBV15 - TGTGCCACCAGCGTTGCGGGAAGATCTGGCGAGCAGTACTTC CATSVAGRSGEQYF
- TRBJ2-1 TRBV5-6 - TGTGCCAGCAGCTTGGCGGCAGGGAACAATGAGCAGTTCTTC CASSLAAGNNEQFF
- TRBJ2-6 TRBV4-3 - TGCGCCAGCAGCCAAGGGCAGGGTGTACCCTCTGGGGCCAACGTCCTGACTTTC CASSQGQGVPSGANVLTF
once TRBJ2-3 TRBV21-1 - TGTGCCAGCAGCCCTCGGGGGGCCAGCACAGATACGCAGTATTTT CASSPRGASTDTQYF
- TRBJ2-2 TRBV4-1 TRBD1 TGCGCCAGCAGCCGTTCGGACAGGGACTCCGGGGAGCTGTTTTTT CASSRSDRDSGELFF
- TRBJ1-2 TRBV30 - TGTGCCTGGAGTGTATCAGGGCTCGGCTACACCTTC CAWSVSGLGYTF
- TRBJ2-4 TRBV7-9 - TGTGCCAGCAGCCGCCGGGGGACGGGGGAGGCCAAAAACATTCAGTACTTC CASSRRGTGEAKNIQYF
- TRBJ2-5 TRBV12-5 - TGTGCTAGTGGTTTGCCGGGTCTGGAGACCCAGTACTTC CASGLPGLETQYF
- TRBJ2-3 TRBV4-2 TRBD2 TGTGCCAGCAGCCAAGATGACGGGAGGCGCACAGATACGCAGTATTTT CASSQDDGRRTDTQYF
- TRBJ2-7 TRBV6-5 TRBD1 TGTGCCAGCAGTTACGCAGGGGGCAGCTACGAGCAGTACTTC CASSYAGGSYEQYF
few TRBJ2-1 TRBV7-7 - TGTGCCAGCAGCTTATCAACGAGTCCCTACAATGAGCAGTTCTTC CASSLSTSPYNEQFF
- TRBJ2-1 TRBV4-1 - TGCGCCAGCAGCCAAGTCGGGAATGAGCAGTTCTTC CASSQVGNEQFF
- TRBJ2-3 TRBV4-2 - TGTGCCAGCAGCCAAAGGGAGGGGGGCAGCACAGATACGCAGTATTTT CASSQREGGSTDTQYF
- TRBJ2-7 TRBV30 - TGTGCCTGGAGTGTATTCCCCCCCCAGCGGGCCTACGAGCAGTACTTC CAWSVFPPQRAYEQYF
few TRBJ1-2 TRBV11-2 TRBD1 TGTGCCAGCAGCTTATGGGGACAGGGGCCGAACTATGGCTACACCTTC CASSLWGQGPNYGYTF